The clone carrying this TCR beta chain occurred a few times. Antigen unknown. Sequencing used immunoSEQ multiplex PCR; TCRdb keeps in-frame clones, though not all of them. The sample includes tens of thousands of clones, about 70% of them seen just once. This sample was taken from a study of T cell clones after liver transplantation. Study-level background: At least one year of complete immunosuppression withdrawal without enzymes over twice normal defined tolerance. Broader study findings: A significant post-transplant drop in circulating graft-donor-reactive CD4 TCRbeta sequences occurred in most of the 8 subjects.

Trimming left V 2 bases short and J 2 bases short, with 11 bases between. Germline CDR1 MNHEY, CDR2 SVGAGI. The CDR3 has 15 amino acids. The rearrangement links TRBV6-5 to TRBJ2-3; no clear D gene. The origin of this receptor is a human donor who received a liver transplant. Source: CD4+ T cells from blood, taken before liver transplant. CDR3 in amino acids: CASSYAALSTDTQYF. Written as DNA, the CDR3 is TGTGCCAGCAGTTACGCCGCTCTATCCACAGATACGCAGTATTTT.